The 14 T cell receptor beta chains presented below share a single source sample, sequenced in a study of identifying expanded T cells in peripheral blood. Data came from immunoSEQ multiplex PCR; TCRdb stores just in-frame clones and leaves some out. The profile shows about 90,000 clones, approximately 84% of them singletons. The sample was blood. The receptors here all came from a person aged 18 to 69 in good health.

The chain carries TRBV28 and TRBJ1-1; TRBD1 matches at 8 bases. Germline V lookup: CDR1 MDHEN, CDR2 SYDVKM. This CDR3 is 14 amino acids long. V lost 2 bases, J lost 5 bases, and 4 bases stayed unmatched. CDR3 in DNA: TGTGCCAGCAGTTTAACAGGGGGGAGGACTGAAGCTTTCTTT. Protein sequence: CASSLTGGRTEAFF. Full variable domain (outside the CDR3, taken from reference TRBV28 and TRBJ1-1): DVKVTQSSRYLVKRTGEKVFLECVQDMDHENMFWYRQDPGLGLRLIYFSYDVKMKEKGDIPEGYSVSREKKERFSLILESASTNQTSMYLCASSLTGGRTEAFFGQGTRLTVV.

The CDR3: CASSYFGEDEQYF. CDR3 in DNA: TGTGCCAGCAGTTATTTCGGTGAAGACGAGCAGTACTTC. The chain combines TRBV6-5 with TRBJ2-7; D not certain. The CDR3 loop spans 13 amino acids. Trimming shortened V by 3 bases and J by 5 bases, and 11 bases separated the two germline ends. Germline V gives CDR1 MNHEY, CDR2 SVGAGI.

This clone was found once. V usage is TRBV7-9 and J usage is TRBJ1-1; no firm D call. Trimming took 3 bases from V and 3 from J, leaving 14 bases between them. Germline V lookup: CDR1 SEHNR, CDR2 FQNEAQ (reference sequence). The CDR3 contains 15 residues. CDR3 coding DNA: TGTGCCAGCAGCTTGGGCCACAGCGGAGACACTGAAGCTTTCTTT. Protein: CASSLGHSGDTEAFF.

The chain recombines TRBV5-6 with TRBJ1-3; 7 bases agree with TRBD1. The CDR3 contains 15 residues. Germline CDR1 reads SGHDT; CDR2 reads YYEEEE. Trimming cost V 3 bases and J 1 base; bases outside gene matches: 4. This chain's CDR3 is CASSSKTGSGNTIYF. CDR3 in DNA: TGTGCCAGCAGCTCGAAGACAGGGTCTGGAAACACCATATATTTT.

The chain uses TRBV5-4 and TRBJ2-7; weak D call: TRBD2 (6 bases). The V gene lost 3 bases and the J gene lost 1 base, with 11 bases spanning the gap. CDR1 SGHNT and CDR2 YYREEE come from the germline V gene (reference sequence). The CDR3 loop spans 14 amino acids. This CDR3 is CASSYLRESYEQYF. The CDR3 bases are TGTGCCAGCAGCTACCTCCGGGAGTCCTACGAGCAGTACTTC. The variable domain in full, completed from reference TRBV5-4 and TRBJ2-7, reads ETGVTQSPTHLIKTRGQQVTLRCSSQSGHNTVSWYQQALGQGPQFIFQYYREEENGRGNFPPRFSGLQFPNYSSELNVNALELDDSALYLCASSYLRESYEQYFGPGTRLTVT.

This sequence joins TRBV5-6 and TRBJ2-3, with TRBD2 identical over 8 bases. Germline V lookup: CDR1 SGHDT, CDR2 YYEEEE. V trimming: 4 bases; J trimming: 4 bases; junction bases outside the gene matches: 11. The CDR3 is made up of 16 amino acids. CDR3 sequence (DNA): TGTGCCAGCAGCCCCGGGGGGGGGTTTCACGCAGATACGCAGTATTTT. Protein sequence: CASSPGGGFHADTQYF.

This rearrangement joins TRBV4-1 to TRBJ1-3; D not resolved. Trimming took off 4 bases at V and 3 bases at J, with 1 base between the two ends. The CDR3 extends over 11 amino acids. CDR1 and CDR2 from the germline V gene are MGHRA and YSYEKL. As DNA, the CDR3 is TGCGCCAGCAGCCTTGGAAACACCATATATTTT. Translation gives CASSLGNTIYF.

The table lists this clone with a few counts. The CDR3 nucleotides are TGTGCCAGCAGCCCTTTCGGGGGTACCTACGAGCAGTACTTC. This encodes CASSPFGGTYEQYF. The rearrangement links TRBV6-5 to TRBJ2-7; perhaps TRBD2 as D (6 bases). Trimming pared 6 bases from V and 2 bases from J, leaving 14 bases between. Per germline, CDR1 MNHEY and CDR2 SVGAGI. The CDR3 runs 14 residues.

The CDR3 sequence is CASSAGPFSTDTQYF. As DNA, the CDR3 is TGTGCCAGCAGTGCCGGTCCTTTTAGCACAGATACGCAGTATTTT. The J gene is TRBJ2-3, the V gene TRBV6-1; D unresolved. CDR1 and CDR2 from the germline V gene are MNHNS and SASEGT. This CDR3 spans 15 amino acids. V was pared by 4 bases and J by 0 bases, with 11 bases between.

The chain couples TRBV7-9 to TRBJ1-2; D remains ambiguous. Trimming took off 2 bases at V and 5 bases at J, with 6 bases between the two ends. Germline V gene sequence: CDR1 SEHNR, CDR2 FQNEAQ (reference sequence). The CDR3 is made up of 12 amino acids. In DNA form, the CDR3 reads TGTGCCAGCAGCTTATCAGTTTATGGCTACACCTTC. Amino acids: CASSLSVYGYTF.

V and J are TRBV30 and TRBJ2-7, with a possible D match to TRBD1 (5 bases). Between the trimmed V and J ends, which lost 4 bases and 0 bases, there was a span of 13 bases. Germline lookup yields CDR1 GTSNPN and CDR2 SVGIG (reference sequence). The CDR3 contains 14 residues. The CDR3, as DNA: TGTGCCTGGAAACAGGTGATCAGCTCCTACGAGCAGTACTTC. Amino acids: CAWKQVISSYEQYF.

The gene calls are TRBV5-1 and TRBJ1-2; 7 nucleotides agree with TRBD1. The length of the CDR3 is 18 residues. Germline CDR1 SGHRS, CDR2 YFSETQ. J gave up 7 bases and V 6 bases, and 24 bases lay outside the gene matches. The CDR3 sequence: CASTGQANLRAVESGYTF. CDR3 in DNA: TGCGCCAGCACCGGACAGGCGAATCTTAGGGCGGTCGAGAGTGGCTACACCTTC. Complete variable domain (other parts from reference TRBV5-1 and TRBJ1-2): KAGVTQTPRYLIKTRGQQVTLSCSPISGHRSVSWYQQTPGQGLQFLFEYFSETQRNKGNFPGRFSGRQFSNSRSEMNVSTLELGDSALYLCASTGQANLRAVESGYTFGSGTRLTVV.

The chain combines TRBV7-9 with TRBJ1-5; 9 nucleotides match TRBD1. Looked up from germline, CDR1 is SEHNR and CDR2 is FQNEAQ (reference sequence). There are 16 residues in the CDR3. The junction had 6 bases not matched to a gene; V was cut back by 5 bases and J by 1 base. This chain's CDR3 is CASSKTGTGSNQPQHF. As DNA, the CDR3 is TGTGCCAGCAGCAAGACTGGGACAGGGAGCAATCAGCCCCAGCATTTT.

The rearrangement joins TRBV7-9 to TRBJ1-1, with D perhaps TRBD1 (5 bases). This CDR3 region has 18 residues. Trimming took off 2 bases at V and 5 bases at J, with 24 bases between the two ends. Germline loops: CDR1 SEHNR, CDR2 FQNEAQ (reference sequence). The CDR3 sequence is CASSLHFIRGGSFTEAFF. The CDR3 coding sequence is TGTGCCAGCAGCTTACATTTTATTCGCGGGGGTAGTTTTACTGAAGCTTTCTTT.